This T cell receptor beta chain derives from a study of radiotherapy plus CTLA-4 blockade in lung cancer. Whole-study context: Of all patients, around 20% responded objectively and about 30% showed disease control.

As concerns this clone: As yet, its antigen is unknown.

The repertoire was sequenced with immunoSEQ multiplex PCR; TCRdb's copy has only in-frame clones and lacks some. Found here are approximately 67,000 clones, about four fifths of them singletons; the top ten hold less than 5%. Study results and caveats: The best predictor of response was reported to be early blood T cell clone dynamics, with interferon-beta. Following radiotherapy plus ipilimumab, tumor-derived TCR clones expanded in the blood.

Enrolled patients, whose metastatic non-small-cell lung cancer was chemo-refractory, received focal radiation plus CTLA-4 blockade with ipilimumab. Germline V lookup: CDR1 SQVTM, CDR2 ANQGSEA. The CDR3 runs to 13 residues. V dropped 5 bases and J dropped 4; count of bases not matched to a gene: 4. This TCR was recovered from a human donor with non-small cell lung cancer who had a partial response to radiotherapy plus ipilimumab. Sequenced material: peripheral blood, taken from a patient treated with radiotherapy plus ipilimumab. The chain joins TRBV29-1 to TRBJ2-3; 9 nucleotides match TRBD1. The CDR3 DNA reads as TGCAGCGTTACAGGGGGCGCCTCAGATACGCAGTATTTT. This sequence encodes CSVTGGASDTQYF.